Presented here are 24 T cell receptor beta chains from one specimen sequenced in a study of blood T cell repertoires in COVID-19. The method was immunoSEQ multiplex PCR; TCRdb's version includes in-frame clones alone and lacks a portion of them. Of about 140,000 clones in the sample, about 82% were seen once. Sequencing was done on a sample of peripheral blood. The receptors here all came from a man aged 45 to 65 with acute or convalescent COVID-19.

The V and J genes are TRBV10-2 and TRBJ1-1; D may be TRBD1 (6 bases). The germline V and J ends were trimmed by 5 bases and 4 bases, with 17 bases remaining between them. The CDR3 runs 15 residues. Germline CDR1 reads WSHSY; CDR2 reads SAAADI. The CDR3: CASSRYRARSTEAFF. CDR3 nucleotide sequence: TGCGCCAGCAGTCGCTACAGGGCCAGGTCCACTGAAGCTTTCTTT.

The CDR3 spells CASGPGLGSGHYNEQFF. DNA of the CDR3: TGTGCTAGTGGTCCCGGACTGGGTAGCGGTCACTACAATGAGCAGTTCTTC. The chain combines TRBV12-5 with TRBJ2-1; the D gene is possibly TRBD2 (6 bases). Per the germline V gene, CDR1 is LGHNT and CDR2 is FRNRAP. The germline V and J ends were trimmed by 5 bases and 3 bases, with 20 bases remaining between them. The CDR3 is 17 residues long.

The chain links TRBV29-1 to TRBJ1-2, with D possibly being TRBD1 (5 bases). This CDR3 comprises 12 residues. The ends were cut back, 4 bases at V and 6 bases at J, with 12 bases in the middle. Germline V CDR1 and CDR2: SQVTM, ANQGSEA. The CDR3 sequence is CSVVGRVHGYTF. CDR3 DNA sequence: TGCAGCGTTGTAGGCAGGGTCCATGGCTACACCTTC.

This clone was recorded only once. CDR3 nucleotides: TGTGCCAGCAGCCAAGAGGCCATGGACTATTCACCCCTCCACTTT. Translating gives CASSQEAMDYSPLHF. The chain uses TRBV4-2 and TRBJ1-6; D unclear. Germline values: CDR1 LGHNA, CDR2 YNFKEQ. CDR3 length: 15 residues. V was clipped by 0 bases and J by 8 bases, with 11 bases between them.

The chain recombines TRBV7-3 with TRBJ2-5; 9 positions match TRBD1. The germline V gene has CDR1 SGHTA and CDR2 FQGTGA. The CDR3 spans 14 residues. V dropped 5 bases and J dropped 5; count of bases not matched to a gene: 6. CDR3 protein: CASSTTGGDETQYF. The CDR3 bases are TGTGCCAGCAGCACAACAGGGGGCGACGAGACCCAGTACTTC.

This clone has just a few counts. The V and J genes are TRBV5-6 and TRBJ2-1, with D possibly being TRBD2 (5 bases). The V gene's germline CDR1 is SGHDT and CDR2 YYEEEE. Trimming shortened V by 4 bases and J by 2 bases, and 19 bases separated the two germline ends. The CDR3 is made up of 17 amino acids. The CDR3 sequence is CASSRTGLSQPYNEQFF. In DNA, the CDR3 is TGTGCCAGCAGCAGAACCGGACTCTCGCAGCCCTACAATGAGCAGTTCTTC.

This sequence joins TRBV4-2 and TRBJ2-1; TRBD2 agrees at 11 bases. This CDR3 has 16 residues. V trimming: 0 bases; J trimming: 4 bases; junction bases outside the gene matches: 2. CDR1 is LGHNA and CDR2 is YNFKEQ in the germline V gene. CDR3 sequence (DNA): TGTGCCAGCAGCCAAGAACTAGCGGGAGCTTACAATGAGCAGTTCTTC. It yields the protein CASSQELAGAYNEQFF.

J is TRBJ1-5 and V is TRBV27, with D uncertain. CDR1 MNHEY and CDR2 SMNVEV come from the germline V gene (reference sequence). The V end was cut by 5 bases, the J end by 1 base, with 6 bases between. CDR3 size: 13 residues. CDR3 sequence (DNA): TGTGCCAGCAGTATAGTGAGCAATCAGCCCCAGCATTTT. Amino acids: CASSIVSNQPQHF.

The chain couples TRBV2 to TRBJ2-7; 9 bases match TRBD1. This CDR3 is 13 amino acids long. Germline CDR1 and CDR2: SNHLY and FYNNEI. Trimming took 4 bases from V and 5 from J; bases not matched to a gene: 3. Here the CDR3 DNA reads TGTGCCAGCAGTGTACAGGGGGCCAACGAGCAGTACTTC. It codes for CASSVQGANEQYF.

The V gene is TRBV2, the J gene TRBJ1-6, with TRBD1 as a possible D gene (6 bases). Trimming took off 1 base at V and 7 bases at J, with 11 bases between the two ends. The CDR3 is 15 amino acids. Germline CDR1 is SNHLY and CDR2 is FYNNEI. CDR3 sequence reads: CASSEVPGVNSPLHF. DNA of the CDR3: TGTGCCAGCAGTGAAGTTCCAGGGGTAAATTCACCCCTCCACTTT.

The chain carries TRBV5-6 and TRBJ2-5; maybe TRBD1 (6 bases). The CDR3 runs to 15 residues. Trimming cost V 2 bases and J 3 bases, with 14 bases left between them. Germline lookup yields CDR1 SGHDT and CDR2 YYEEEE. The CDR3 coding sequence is TGTGCCAGCAGCTTTGGAGCTGGGACAAAAGAGACCCAGTACTTC. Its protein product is CASSFGAGTKETQYF.

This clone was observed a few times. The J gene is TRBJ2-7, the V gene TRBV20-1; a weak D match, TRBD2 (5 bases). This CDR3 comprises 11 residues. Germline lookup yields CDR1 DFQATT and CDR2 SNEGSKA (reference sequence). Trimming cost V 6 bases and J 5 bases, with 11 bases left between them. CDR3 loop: CSAEVVDEQYF. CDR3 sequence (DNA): TGCAGTGCGGAGGTAGTGGACGAGCAGTACTTC.

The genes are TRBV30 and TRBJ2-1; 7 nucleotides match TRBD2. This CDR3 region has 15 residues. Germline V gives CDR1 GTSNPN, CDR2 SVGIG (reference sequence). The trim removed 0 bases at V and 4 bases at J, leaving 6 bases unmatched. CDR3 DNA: TGTGCCTGGAGTGTAGCGGGACCAATTTACAATGAGCAGTTCTTC. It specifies CAWSVAGPIYNEQFF.

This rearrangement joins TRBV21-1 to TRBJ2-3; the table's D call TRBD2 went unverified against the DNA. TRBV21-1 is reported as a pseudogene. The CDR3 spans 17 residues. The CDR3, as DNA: TGTGCCAGCAGCTTCCCCCGGACTAGCTTTTTTACAGATACGCAGTATTTT. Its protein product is CASSFPRTSFFTDTQYF.

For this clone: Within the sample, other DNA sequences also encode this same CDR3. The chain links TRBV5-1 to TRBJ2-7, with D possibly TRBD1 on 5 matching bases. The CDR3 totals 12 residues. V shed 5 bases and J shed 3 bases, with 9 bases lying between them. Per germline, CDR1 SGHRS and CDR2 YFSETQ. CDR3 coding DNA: TGCGCCAGCAGTTTCGACAGCTACGAGCAGTACTTC. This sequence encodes CASSFDSYEQYF.

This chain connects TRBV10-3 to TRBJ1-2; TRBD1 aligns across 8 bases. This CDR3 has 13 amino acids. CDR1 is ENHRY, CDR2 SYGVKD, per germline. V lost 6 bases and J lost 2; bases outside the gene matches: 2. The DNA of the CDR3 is TGTGCCATCAGGGACAGGGAGAACTATGGCTACACCTTC. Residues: CAIRDRENYGYTF.

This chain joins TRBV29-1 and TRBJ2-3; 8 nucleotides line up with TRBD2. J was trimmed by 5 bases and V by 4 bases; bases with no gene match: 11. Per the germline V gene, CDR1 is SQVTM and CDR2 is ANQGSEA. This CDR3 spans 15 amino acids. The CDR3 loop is CSVGRAGGLGDTQYF. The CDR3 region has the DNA TGCAGCGTTGGGCGGGCGGGAGGACTAGGAGATACGCAGTATTTT.

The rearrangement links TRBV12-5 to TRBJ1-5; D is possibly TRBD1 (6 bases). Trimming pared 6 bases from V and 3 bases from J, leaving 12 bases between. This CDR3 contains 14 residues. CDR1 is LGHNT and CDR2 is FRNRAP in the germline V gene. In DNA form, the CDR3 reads TGTGCTAGTGGAGGGGGGGCCCCCAATCAGCCCCAGCATTTT. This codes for CASGGGAPNQPQHF.

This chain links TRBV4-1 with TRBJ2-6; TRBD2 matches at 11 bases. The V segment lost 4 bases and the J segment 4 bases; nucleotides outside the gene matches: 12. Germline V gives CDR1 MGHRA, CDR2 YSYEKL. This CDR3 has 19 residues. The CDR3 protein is CASSPHGSTSGKGANVLTF. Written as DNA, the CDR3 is TGCGCCAGCAGCCCCCACGGGTCGACTAGCGGGAAGGGGGCCAACGTCCTGACTTTC.

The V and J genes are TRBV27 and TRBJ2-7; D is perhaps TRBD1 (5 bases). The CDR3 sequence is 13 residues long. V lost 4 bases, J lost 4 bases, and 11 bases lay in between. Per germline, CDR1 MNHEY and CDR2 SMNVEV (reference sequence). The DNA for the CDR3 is TGTGCCAGCAGTTCAGACAGTGAATACGAGCAGTACTTC. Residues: CASSSDSEYEQYF.

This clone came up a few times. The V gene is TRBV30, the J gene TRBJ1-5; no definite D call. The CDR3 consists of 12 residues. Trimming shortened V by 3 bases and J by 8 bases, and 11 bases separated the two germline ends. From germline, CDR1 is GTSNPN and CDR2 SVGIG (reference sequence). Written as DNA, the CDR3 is TGTGCCTGGAGGGTAGGCGGTGAGCCCCAGCATTTT. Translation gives CAWRVGGEPQHF.

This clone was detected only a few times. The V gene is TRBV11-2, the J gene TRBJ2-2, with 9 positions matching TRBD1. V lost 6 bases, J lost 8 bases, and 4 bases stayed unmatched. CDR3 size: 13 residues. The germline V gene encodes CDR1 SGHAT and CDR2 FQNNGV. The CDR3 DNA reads TGTGCCAGCAGAACAGGGGGCATTGGGGAGCTGTTTTTT. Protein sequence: CASRTGGIGELFF.

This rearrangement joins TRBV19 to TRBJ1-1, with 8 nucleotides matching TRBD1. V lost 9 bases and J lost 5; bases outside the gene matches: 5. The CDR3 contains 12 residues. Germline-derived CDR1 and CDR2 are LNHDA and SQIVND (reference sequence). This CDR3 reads CASRDRFTEAFF. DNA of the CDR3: TGTGCCAGCCGGGACAGGTTTACTGAAGCTTTCTTT.

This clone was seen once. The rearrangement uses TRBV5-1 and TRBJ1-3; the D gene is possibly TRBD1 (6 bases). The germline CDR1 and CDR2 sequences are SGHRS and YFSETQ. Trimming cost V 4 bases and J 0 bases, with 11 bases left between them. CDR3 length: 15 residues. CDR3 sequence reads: CASSLEGVSGNTIYF. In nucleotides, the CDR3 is TGCGCCAGCAGCCTAGAGGGGGTCTCTGGAAACACCATATATTTT. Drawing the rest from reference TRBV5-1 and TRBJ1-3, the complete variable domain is KAGVTQTPRYLIKTRGQQVTLSCSPISGHRSVSWYQQTPGQGLQFLFEYFSETQRNKGNFPGRFSGRQFSNSRSEMNVSTLELGDSALYLCASSLEGVSGNTIYFGEGSWLTVV.